Included here is one T cell receptor beta chain sequence, with context. This CDR3 is 16 amino acids long. The germline V gene has CDR1 SGDLS and CDR2 YYNGEE. V trimming: 1 base; J trimming: 1 base; junction bases outside the gene matches: 1. In Cohort 3, a recovered donor had either two negative PCRs, clearance, or symptom resolution. This record belongs to a study of blood T cell repertoires in COVID-19. Authors' processing steps: Amplification of reference gene primers was used by the study to estimate nucleated cell counts. Using immunoSEQ multiplex PCR, the repertoire was profiled, and TCRdb retains in-frame clones only, with some absent. From that table come the V and J calls and clone size; the DNA was used to work out D and trimming. Here the sample spans about 150,000 clones, about 81% being singletons.

The chain couples TRBV9 to TRBJ2-3; TRBD2 matches at 12 bases. The TCR was taken from a man aged 50-60 years who had recovered from COVID-19. Sequenced sample: PBMCs or T cells enriched from blood (not recorded which). The CDR3 protein is CASSVRLAGGTDTQYF. The CDR3 DNA follows: TGTGCCAGCAGCGTAAGACTAGCGGGGGGCACAGATACGCAGTATTTT.